This T cell receptor (beta chain) was found in a study of T cell responses to AZD1222 COVID-19 vaccine. Study conclusions and caveats: Females made up more of the donors, who were largely white British, and clonal diversity may have come out too low.

Data came from immunoSEQ multiplex PCR; TCRdb stores just in-frame clones and leaves some out. The sample yields 91,000 or so clones, about 94% seen once. This clone was counted once. What it binds is unknown. Trimming shortened V by 3 bases and J by 5 bases, and 9 bases separated the two germline ends. CDR3 size: 14 residues. Germline V gene lookup returns CDR1 SGDLS and CDR2 YYNGEE. The chain joins TRBV9 to TRBJ1-6, with a weak D call TRBD1 (5 bases). The sequence derives from an adult who received the AZD1222 COVID-19 vaccine. Sequencing was performed on peripheral blood, taken 28 days after the second AZD1222 dose. CDR3 in amino acids: CASSANRNNSPLHF. DNA of the CDR3: TGTGCCAGCAGCGCAAACAGGAATAATTCACCCCTCCACTTT.